These 2 T cell receptor beta chains share one sample of origin, sequenced in a study of T cell changes during pregnancy in multiple sclerosis. Only in-frame clones appear in the TCRdb table, and some are missing; sequencing was by immunoSEQ multiplex PCR. The data hold around 100,000 clones, with around 92% observed a single time. Sequences were derived from peripheral blood, sampled after pregnancy. The source is a female donor with multiple sclerosis, enrolled in a pregnancy study.

The V and J genes are TRBV7-9 and TRBJ1-4; 10 bases line up with TRBD1. Germline V gene data show CDR1 as SEHNR and CDR2 as FQNEAQ (reference sequence). After removal of 5 bases from V and 5 bases from J, the junction contained 2 bases not matched to a gene. The CDR3 covers 14 residues. DNA for the CDR3: TGTGCCAGCAGCACGACAGGGGGCAATGAAAAACTGTTTTTT. Translation gives CASSTTGGNEKLFF.

The chain is built from TRBV5-6 and TRBJ2-7; D remains ambiguous. The CDR3 loop spans 11 amino acids. V lost 4 bases to trimming and J lost 4 bases, with 6 bases between them. The germline V gene has CDR1 SGHDT and CDR2 YYEEEE. The CDR3 loop reads CASSRSYEQYF. As DNA, the CDR3 is TGTGCCAGCAGCCGCAGTTACGAGCAGTACTTC.